This entry is about one T cell receptor (beta chain). These data come from a study of blood T cell repertoires in COVID-19. For the study at large: Sources were T cells, B-cell-depleted T cells, or PBMCs; the material itself was cDNA or gDNA.

Produced via immunoSEQ multiplex PCR; TCRdb's table is partial and in-frame only. The sample has about 140,000 clones, around 80% seen once. Those designated as exposed participants met a COVID-19 case within 2 weeks before study entry. The V gene's germline CDR1 is SGHRS and CDR2 YFSETQ. This CDR3 is 14 amino acids long. Trimming shortened V by 5 bases and J by 0 bases, and 11 bases separated the two germline ends. The sequence came from a young woman who had been exposed to COVID-19. This rearrangement joins TRBV5-1 to TRBJ1-2; D is unclear. Sample: PBMCs or T cells enriched from blood (not recorded which). The CDR3 region has the DNA TGCGCCAGCAGTAGAGGAGGAACTAACTATGGCTACACCTTC. It encodes CASSRGGTNYGYTF.